These T cell receptor beta chains were read from a single sample in a study of shared clonotypes between healthy human individuals. The data were produced by immunoSEQ multiplex PCR, yet TCRdb's version contains in-frame clones alone and is incomplete. The repertoire holds millions of clones, with 90% to 95% as singletons. The specimen sequenced was naive CD4+ T cells sorted from blood. The receptors derive from a man between 18 and 29 years old in good health. The conserved cysteine and the conserved F or W are not part of the CDR3 here. The order of the fields is V gene, CDR3 length, D gene, CDR3 protein. A D gene is named only where the DNA matches it firmly.

v_call: TRBV29-1; cdr3_length: 12; d_call: .; cdr3_aa: SATAGGSGNTIY
v_call: TRBV25-1; cdr3_length: 14; d_call: .; cdr3_aa: ASSPPTQIANYGYT
v_call: TRBV28; cdr3_length: 13; d_call: TRBD2; cdr3_aa: ASSLGLAEVETQY
v_call: TRBV7-7; cdr3_length: 12; d_call: TRBD2; cdr3_aa: ARTALAGGETQY
v_call: TRBV18; cdr3_length: 16; d_call: .; cdr3_aa: ASSPGGREAQLRYGYT
v_call: TRBV18; cdr3_length: 12; d_call: .; cdr3_aa: ASSSSPVRGELF
v_call: TRBV27; cdr3_length: 16; d_call: .; cdr3_aa: ASKFTRGGSSYNSPLH
v_call: TRBV2; cdr3_length: 12; d_call: .; cdr3_aa: ASRTNGNADTQY
v_call: TRBV18; cdr3_length: 10; d_call: .; cdr3_aa: ASSPREYEQY
v_call: TRBV10-3; cdr3_length: 12; d_call: TRBD1; cdr3_aa: AIRVGQGESPLH
v_call: TRBV5-4; cdr3_length: 14; d_call: TRBD2; cdr3_aa: ASSFGSGGPTDTQY
v_call: TRBV6-6; cdr3_length: 13; d_call: .; cdr3_aa: ASGGPSPKTAGYT
v_call: TRBV7-2; cdr3_length: 11; d_call: TRBD2; cdr3_aa: ASSRGGQETQY